This T cell receptor beta chain emerged from a study of blood T cells in healthy people across ages. On this clonotype: Its antigen is as yet unknown.

PCR was performed a second time for about 6 to 12 cycles using a sample-barcoded 5' primer and a J-beta primer mix. A 12-random-nucleotide template-switch adaptor tagged each cDNA molecule. One entry per CDR3 protein, called by TCRdb with MiXCR from the 5' RACE reads. Among 730,000 or so distinct CDR3 sequences listed, approximately 40% were seen once. V was cut by 0 bases and J by 6 bases, with 22 bases left in between. Per the germline V gene, CDR1 is SGHDT and CDR2 is YYEEEE. The CDR3 consists of 18 residues. Regarding the study as a whole: There were more naive CD4+ cells and higher diversity in long-lived donors than in aged donors.

The gene calls are TRBV5-6 and TRBJ2-4; D is perhaps TRBD1 (7 bases). Sequences were obtained from blood. The origin of this receptor is an elderly man in good health. This chain's CDR3 is CASSLVPGGSPPLNIQYF. The CDR3 DNA follows: TGTGCCAGCAGCTTGGTTCCAGGGGGGAGTCCACCTCTAAACATTCAGTACTTC.